A single sample is the source of the 8 T cell receptor beta chains below, sequenced in a study of T cells in Graves' hyperthyroidism and ophthalmopathy. There were TCR beta CDR3 regions amplified from RNA transcripts. HTBI primers drove first-round RT-PCR of the TCR CDR3. MiXCR was run by TCRdb on the multiplex PCR reads, yielding one entry per CDR3 protein. The sample contains 660,000 or so distinct CDR3 sequences, 20% to 25% of which appear only once. The sequenced sample consisted of blood. These receptors came from a man aged 25 to 40 with Graves' ophthalmopathy.

V is TRBV19 and J is TRBJ1-5; D is unresolved. Per germline, CDR1 LNHDA and CDR2 SQIVND (reference sequence). The V end lost 4 bases, the J end lost 2 bases, and 9 bases lay between the germline ends. The CDR3 consists of 14 residues. This CDR3 is CASSKSNRNQPQHF. In nucleotides, the CDR3 is TGTGCCAGTAGTAAGTCTAACCGCAATCAGCCCCAGCATTTT.

The genes are TRBV7-2 and TRBJ2-7, with a possible D match to TRBD2 (7 bases). Trimming removed 7 bases at V and 4 bases at J, with 20 bases between. CDR3 size: 15 residues. Looked up from germline, CDR1 is SGHTA and CDR2 is FQGNSA. DNA for the CDR3: TGTGCCAGCAACCACGAGTCGGGGGGCAGGTACGAGCAGTACTTC. Translated: CASNHESGGRYEQYF.

The sample holds a few counts of this clonotype. The J gene is TRBJ2-5, the V gene TRBV7-9; D may be TRBD1 (5 bases). This CDR3 region has 15 residues. V was shortened by 5 bases and J by 3 bases, with 16 bases between the two germline ends. Germline CDR1 is SEHNR and CDR2 is FQNEAQ (reference sequence). CDR3 DNA sequence: TGTGCCAGCAGCCCGCCTAACCTCAGGGAAGAGACCCAGTACTTC. Translating gives CASSPPNLREETQYF.

This clonotype was counted many times. The CDR3 sequence: CAIGGGEAFF. CDR3 nucleotides: TGTGCCATCGGGGGCGGTGAAGCTTTCTTT. J is TRBJ1-1 and V is TRBV28; the D gene is possibly TRBD1 (6 bases). CDR1 is MDHEN and CDR2 is SYDVKM in the germline V gene. Trimming took off 10 bases at V and 7 bases at J, with 10 bases between the two ends. The CDR3 totals 10 residues.

The V and J genes are TRBV12-3 or TRBV12-4 and TRBJ1-4; no definite D call. Trimming left V 5 bases short and J 5 bases short, with 12 bases between. The CDR3 runs 14 residues. The CDR3 region has the DNA TGTGCCAGCAGTCGCCCGCGGGTGAATGAAAAACTGTTTTTT. This codes for CASSRPRVNEKLFF.

This clonotype was observed many times. The chain carries TRBV13 and TRBJ1-2, with 9 positions matching TRBD1. CDR1 is PRHDT and CDR2 is FYEKMQ in the germline V gene (reference sequence). The CDR3 covers 17 residues. Losses at the gene ends were 4 bases for V and 4 bases for J; bases not matched to a gene: 13. DNA of the CDR3: TGTGCCAGCAGCTCCGCAACGGACAGGGGTGATGTCTATGGCTACACCTTC. Translated, it gives CASSSATDRGDVYGYTF.

This clonotype came up a few times. V usage is TRBV7-9 and J usage is TRBJ1-5, with D uncertain. This CDR3 region has 12 residues. The ends were cut back, 5 bases at V and 6 bases at J, with 8 bases in the middle. In germline, CDR1 is SEHNR, CDR2 FQNEAQ (reference sequence). The CDR3 region is CASSTASQPQHF. CDR3 coding DNA: TGTGCCAGCAGCACAGCCAGTCAGCCCCAGCATTTT.

The rearrangement joins TRBV20-1 to TRBJ2-7, with 8 bases identical to TRBD1. The CDR3 is 17 amino acids. V dropped 1 base and J dropped 0; count of bases not matched to a gene: 11. Looked up from germline, CDR1 is DFQATT and CDR2 is SNEGSKA (reference sequence). The CDR3 nucleotides read TGCAGTGCTAGAGGTTGGCAGGGGGCTCTGAACTCCTACGAGCAGTACTTC. It encodes CSARGWQGALNSYEQYF.